The T cell receptor beta chain under discussion was sequenced for a study of blood T cell repertoires in COVID-19 (TCRdb year 2020). Broadly, across the study: Samples covering the acute and convalescent phases of COVID-19 were provided by collaborators in the United States, Italy and Spain. The material from the prospective study consisted of cDNA or gDNA derived from T cells, B-cell-depleted T cells, or PBMCs. Deeply sampled blood TCRbeta repertoires from subjects exposed to, actively infected with, or recovered from COVID-19 were included in the dataset. The repertoires were released in a freely available public database intended as a resource for research on the immune response to SARS-CoV-2. Samples came from the ongoing ImmuneRACE study (first 160 participants) plus 1,254 subjects from 6 global collaborators. A de-identified subject ID, COVID-19 status, age in years and sex were almost always included in the sample metadata. Where HLA class I and class II types were available, the types were taken from metadata supplied by the sample provider, not from assay-based typing.

What the authors observed across the whole study: Clinical and demographic metadata were provided uncurated, with the amount varying by source and participant.

The immunoSEQ Assay, a bias-controlled multiplex PCR, was used to amplify TCRbeta CDR3 regions from genomic DNA. As for the original processing: Within the assay, amplification of reference gene primers was used to estimate how many nucleated cells each sample contained. Sequence reads were collapsed and filtered to measure the absolute abundance of every unique TCRbeta CDR3 rearrangement. For each sample, productive Simpson clonality was calculated as the square root of Simpson's diversity index over productive rearrangements. In its TCRdb copy, this immuneACCESS table keeps in-frame sequences only and misses some clones. Where compared with another copy, unresolved V genes explain less than half of these, and the others have no known cause. For V, J and clone size, that table is used; D and trimming come from the DNA. The sample table lists around 300,000 clones, roughly 90% of them with a count of one. The ten largest clones represent roughly 0.92% of the sample.

In the case of this clone: The specificity of this receptor is unknown. There are no base qualities to consult, and no much larger clone falls within one base.

A second Seattle source provided samples from volunteer blood donors who had recovered from COVID-19. Whole blood was collected in K2EDTA tubes by collaborating institutions according to the institutions' own protocols. For TCRbeta analysis, collaborators shipped samples in one of three forms: frozen whole blood, isolated PBMCs, or DNA extracted from either of those sample types. Sequences MNHNS (CDR1) and SASEGT (CDR2) are obtained from the germline V gene. The CDR3, from cysteine to phenylalanine, totals 17 residues. Only the CDR3 DNA is retained, 51 bases long and in frame from the first base. Trimming costs V 2 bases and J 5 bases, and their ends lie 21 bases apart.

Sequencing used peripheral blood. This chain is built from TRBV6-1 and TRBJ1-1, with a weak D call of TRBD1 (5 bases match). This TCR was recovered from a woman in her 40s who had recovered from COVID-19. CDR3 sequence: CASSETVLRGSRTEAFF. The nucleotides read TGTGCCAGCAGTGAAACAGTCCTTAGGGGATCGAGAACTGAAGCTTTCTTT.